This record looks at one T cell receptor beta chain sequence and its context. Its antigen remains unknown. The time point here: cycle 4 day 1 (C4D1), after 5 to 7 weeks of nivolumab. After autologous stem cell transplantation all patients relapsed, and prior brentuximab vedotin exposure differed between cohorts. This record belongs to a study of PD-1 blockade in classical Hodgkin lymphoma. Study-wide results and caveats: No one has yet defined what causes the repertoire differences, which may be disease activity or prior therapy.

Germline-derived CDR1 and CDR2 are SGDLS and YYNGEE. There are 16 residues in the CDR3. V lost 0 bases, J lost 7 bases, and 9 bases stayed unmatched. The table came from immunoSEQ multiplex PCR; TCRdb's copy has only in-frame clones and leaves some out. Here the sample spans 15,000 to 20,000 clones, under 90% being singletons. The chain combines TRBV9 with TRBJ1-4; TRBD1 matches 7 bases. The receptor was derived from a human donor with classical Hodgkin lymphoma. The sample was peripheral blood mononuclear cells (PBMCs), taken before the fourth cycle of nivolumab. DNA of the CDR3: TGTGCCAGCAGCGTAGGGGAGGGGACAGTTGTTGAAAAACTGTTTTTT. It codes for CASSVGEGTVVEKLFF.